Listed below are T cell receptor beta chains from one sample, sequenced in a study of T cells in localized non-small cell lung cancer. Profiling relied on immunoSEQ multiplex PCR, and the TCRdb table lists in-frame clones only, not all of them. There are tens of thousands of clones in the sample; around 81% occur only once, and approximately 20% lies in the top ten. Sequences were derived from peripheral blood, sampled before any cancer treatment. Receptors originate from a female donor aged 60 or older with stage II squamous cell lung carcinoma. Both conserved end residues are part of each CDR3. The order of the fields is V gene, CDR3 protein.

TRBV5-4,CASSPPGQLDSEEAFF
TRBV5-4,CASSRKGGTEAFF
TRBV6-6,CASSSGQTNEKLFF
TRBV5-1,CASSRDRVGTTEAFF
TRBV19,CASSYGSEQYF
TRBV11-3,CASSYGQGNTEAFF
TRBV7-2,CASSFTGVNQPQHF
TRBV30,CAWSVQSGGGQPQHF
TRBV27,CASSLSNGNYGYTF
TRBV7-7,CASSVGTANEQFF
TRBV7-3,CASSLLAGQNTGELFF
TRBV9,CASSALPTGPEAFF
TRBV7-8,CASSSNRGRVEKLFF
TRBV9,CASSLGTGENEQFF
TRBV15,CATSRGGTDTQYF
TRBV2,CASRERGGFTEAFF
TRBV9,CASSPRTGGPNTEAFF
TRBV28,CASSGQGATNEKLFF
TRBV7-2,CASSPLPGQGWYGYTF
TRBV20-1,CSARTAKDYTF
TRBV6-5,CASSWGGGYTF
TRBV6-6,CASHLAGRADTQYF
TRBV5-4,CASSTGTSGVGTQYF
TRBV5-1,CASSLPPNEKLFF
TRBV11-2,CASSFEQGPNQPQHF
TRBV7-3,CASSLTGDSGNTIYF
TRBV7-8,CASSLGHPQPQHF